The 15 T cell receptor beta chains below come from one sample, sequenced in a study of blood T cell repertoires in COVID-19. Sequencing used immunoSEQ multiplex PCR; TCRdb keeps in-frame clones, though not all of them. The sample has tens of thousands of clones, over 80% seen once. Material: peripheral blood. The receptors originated from a man older than 75 with active or convalescent COVID-19.

This clone was found once. The V call is TRBV18, the J call TRBJ2-3; 11 bases are shared with TRBD1. The length of the CDR3 is 15 residues. Trimming cost V 6 bases and J 6 bases; bases outside gene matches: 8. Germline values: CDR1 KGHSH, CDR2 LQKENI. CDR3 sequence reads: CASSPGTGGPDTQYF. The CDR3 DNA sequence: TGTGCCAGCTCCCCCGGGACAGGGGGACCGGATACGCAGTATTTT.

The gene calls are TRBV5-4 and TRBJ2-3; 13 nucleotides match TRBD2. The CDR3 is 17 residues long. J gave up 4 bases and V 4 bases, and 9 bases lay outside the gene matches. CDR1 is SGHNT and CDR2 is YYREEE in the germline V gene (reference sequence). In nucleotides, the CDR3 is TGTGCCAGCAGCACCGGTTTACTAGCGGGGGGGGCAGATACGCAGTATTTT. It yields the protein CASSTGLLAGGADTQYF.

The chain uses TRBV6-6 and TRBJ1-1; no definite D call. Per the germline V gene, CDR1 is MNHNY and CDR2 is SVGAGI (reference sequence). V lost 4 bases to trimming and J lost 1 base, with 4 bases between them. This CDR3 is 12 amino acids long. The CDR3 DNA reads as TGTGCCAGCAGTTCAGGGAACACTGAAGCTTTCTTT. Amino acids: CASSSGNTEAFF.

The genes are TRBV27 and TRBJ2-5; the match to TRBD2 covers 9 bases. The CDR3 covers 16 residues. The J segment lost 4 bases and the V segment lost 6 bases, leaving 12 bases of the junction unmatched. The germline CDR1 and CDR2 sequences are MNHEY and SMNVEV (reference sequence). CDR3 coding DNA: TGTGCCAGCAGCCCCGGACCGCGGGGGGGCAGAGAGACCCAGTACTTC. Translation: CASSPGPRGGRETQYF.

The rearrangement links TRBV20-1 to TRBJ2-3; D unclear. The CDR3 is 11 residues long. Germline V gene data show CDR1 as DFQATT and CDR2 as SNEGSKA (reference sequence). V dropped 6 bases and J dropped 5 bases, with 9 bases sitting between them. The CDR3: CSAQLGDTQYF. The CDR3, as DNA: TGCAGTGCCCAACTTGGAGATACGCAGTATTTT.

This clone was counted between two and nine times. V is TRBV5-4 and J is TRBJ2-5; 14 positions match TRBD2. The CDR3 length is 15 residues. V lost 4 bases and J lost 6; bases outside the gene matches: 5. Germline V gene sequence: CDR1 SGHNT, CDR2 YYREEE (reference sequence). The CDR3 region has the DNA TGTGCCAGCAGCCTGGGGACTAGCGGGAGAAAGACCCAGTACTTC. Translated: CASSLGTSGRKTQYF.

CDR3 in amino acids: CASSFGRTGELFF. In DNA form, the CDR3 reads TGTGCCAGCAGCTTCGGTAGAACCGGGGAGCTGTTTTTT. This chain uses TRBV5-6 with TRBJ2-2; D call uncertain. Germline CDR1 SGHDT, CDR2 YYEEEE. Trimming took off 2 bases at V and 5 bases at J, with 7 bases between the two ends. The CDR3 is 13 residues long.

CDR3: CASSLSPYQETQYF. In DNA, the CDR3 is TGCGCCAGCAGTCTTAGCCCGTACCAAGAGACCCAGTACTTC. The chain joins TRBV4-3 to TRBJ2-5; D is ambiguous. Per germline, CDR1 LGHNA and CDR2 YSLEER. The V end lost 6 bases, the J end lost 0 bases, and 11 bases lay between the germline ends. This CDR3 region has 14 residues.

The chain combines TRBV9 with TRBJ2-1; 9 nucleotides match TRBD2. CDR3 length equals 16 residues. V lost 4 bases, J lost 8 bases, and 13 bases stayed unmatched. Germline-derived CDR1 and CDR2 are SGDLS and YYNGEE. As DNA, the CDR3 is TGTGCCAGCAGCCCATTAGCGGGAGTAGGAGGCGATGAGCAGTTCTTC. Translating it yields CASSPLAGVGGDEQFF.

This chain joins TRBV6-5 and TRBJ2-1; D might be TRBD2 (5 bases). Trimming took off 0 bases at V and 10 bases at J, with 10 bases between the two ends. The germline CDR1 and CDR2 sequences are MNHEY and SVGAGI. There are 13 residues in the CDR3. CDR3: CASSYSRAVEQFF. The CDR3 nucleotides read TGTGCCAGCAGTTACTCGAGGGCCGTGGAGCAGTTCTTC.

V is TRBV29-1 and J is TRBJ2-1, with TRBD2 matching over 14 bases. The V gene end was trimmed by 1 base and the J gene end by 8 bases; junction bases not matched to a gene: 1. This CDR3 spans 14 amino acids. Germline CDR1 reads SQVTM; CDR2 reads ANQGSEA. The CDR3 region has the DNA TGCAGCGTTGAAGGACTAGCGGGAGGGTATGAGCAGTTCTTC. This codes for CSVEGLAGGYEQFF.

The CDR3 loop is CSVADGDSYEQYF. The CDR3 bases are TGCAGCGTAGCGGACGGCGACTCCTACGAGCAGTACTTC. This chain joins TRBV29-1 and TRBJ2-7; maybe TRBD2 (5 bases). The germline CDR1 and CDR2 sequences are SQVTM and ANQGSEA. V shed 6 bases and J shed 0 bases, with 12 bases lying between them. The CDR3 has 13 amino acids.

The chain joins TRBV29-1 to TRBJ1-1; a possible D gene is TRBD1 (6 bases). The V end lost 7 bases, the J end lost 5 bases, and 14 bases lay between the germline ends. This CDR3 has 12 residues. From germline, CDR1 is SQVTM and CDR2 ANQGSEA. CDR3 sequence reads: CSAGQGWTEAFF. CDR3 bases: TGCAGCGCTGGGCAGGGGTGGACTGAAGCTTTCTTT.

This chain uses TRBV2 with TRBJ1-1, with D possibly TRBD1 on 5 matching bases. This CDR3 contains 12 residues. Between the trimmed V and J ends, which lost 5 bases and 6 bases, there was a span of 10 bases. Germline V gene data show CDR1 as SNHLY and CDR2 as FYNNEI. CDR3 in amino acids: CASSQTGAEAFF. The CDR3 DNA follows: TGTGCCAGCAGTCAAACGGGGGCTGAAGCTTTCTTT. The full variable domain, its missing parts supplied by reference TRBV2 and TRBJ1-1, is EPEVTQTPSHQVTQMGQEVILRCVPISNHLYFYWYRQILGQKVEFLVSFYNNEISEKSEIFDDQFSVERPDGSNFTLKIRSTKLEDSAMYFCASSQTGAEAFFGQGTRLTVV.

This rearrangement joins TRBV7-9 to TRBJ2-1; D is unresolved. The length of the CDR3 is 12 residues. Germline V gives CDR1 SEHNR, CDR2 FQNEAQ (reference sequence). Trimming pared 1 base from V and 8 bases from J, leaving 6 bases between. The CDR3 DNA sequence: TGTGCCAGCAGCTTAGTTCGGGATGAGCAGTTCTTC. Translating gives CASSLVRDEQFF.